This record looks at one TCR beta chain sequence and its context. This entry comes from a study of OX40 agonist ivuxolimab in advanced cancers. TCRdb's table, derived via immunoSEQ multiplex PCR, lists solely in-frame clones and lacks some. Counted here are under 100,000 clones, about 88% occurring once; the ten biggest clones make up 0.72%. Germline V CDR1 and CDR2: KGHSH, LQKENI. V was trimmed by 5 bases and J by 5 bases, leaving 13 bases between them. The CDR3 extends over 13 amino acids. The sample in question was CD4+ or CD8+ T cells sorted from blood, obtained in a trial of the OX40 agonist ivuxolimab. The source is an adult with an advanced solid tumor such as melanoma, head and neck, liver or kidney cancer. This chain joins TRBV18 and TRBJ2-7; either TRBD1 or TRBD2 may supply D (6 bases each). This chain's CDR3 is CASSSTGRHEQYF. In DNA form, the CDR3 reads TGTGCCAGCTCATCTACAGGGAGGCACGAGCAGTACTTC.